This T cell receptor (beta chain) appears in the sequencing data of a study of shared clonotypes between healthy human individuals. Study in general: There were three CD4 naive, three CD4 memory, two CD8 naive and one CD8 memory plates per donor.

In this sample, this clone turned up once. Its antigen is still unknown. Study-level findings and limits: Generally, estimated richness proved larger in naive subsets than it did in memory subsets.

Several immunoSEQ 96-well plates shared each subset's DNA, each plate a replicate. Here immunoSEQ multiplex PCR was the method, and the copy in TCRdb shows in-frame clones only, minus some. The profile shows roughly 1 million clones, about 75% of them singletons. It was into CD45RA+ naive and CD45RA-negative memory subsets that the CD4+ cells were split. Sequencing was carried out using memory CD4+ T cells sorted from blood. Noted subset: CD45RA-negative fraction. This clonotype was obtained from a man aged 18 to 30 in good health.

Here the CDR3 reads CASGTGEDTQYF. Here the CDR3 DNA reads TGTGCCAGCGGAACAGGGGAAGATACGCAGTATTTT. The chain combines TRBV11-3 with TRBJ2-3; 7 nucleotides align to TRBD1. Germline V gene lookup returns CDR1 SGHNT and CDR2 YENEEA. Trimming removed 8 bases from V and 5 bases from J; junction bases left unmatched: 4. The CDR3 is made up of 12 amino acids.